A selection of T cell receptor beta chains follows, all from one sample in a study of read filtering for tumor transcriptome and immune sequencing. One entry per CDR3 protein results from TCRdb running MiXCR on the reads. Of 20,000 or so distinct CDR3 sequences listed, under 25% are singletons. Sequenced sample: a population of CD138-negative cells sorted from bone marrow. Receptor source: a donor aged 40 or older with multiple myeloma. CDR3s include the opening cysteine and the closing phenylalanine or tryptophan.

TRBV28	TRBJ1-2	CASSLDRQFSYGYTF
TRBV5-6	TRBJ1-4	CASSLDQSTNEKLFF
TRBV19	TRBJ1-5	CASTKTGGNQPQHF
TRBV2	TRBJ2-1	CASRRTGTTSVVNEQFF
TRBV19	TRBJ2-3	CASSIGGEADTQYF
TRBV2	TRBJ1-1	CASTGTGGRTEAFF
TRBV4-1	TRBJ2-3	CASSQDELAGGKTDTQYF
TRBV6-1	TRBJ2-1	CASSSVSAYNEQFF
TRBV18	TRBJ2-5	CASSPLGGVKETQYF
TRBV19	TRBJ2-1	CASMGLMSSYNEQFF
TRBV19	TRBJ2-1	CASTPGGQGARNEQFF
TRBV7-3	TRBJ2-1	CASSLLADPSYNEQFF
TRBV11-2	TRBJ2-7	CASSAQGYEQYF
TRBV7-8	TRBJ1-4	CASSGPSEKLFF
TRBV5-1	TRBJ1-1	CASSSTNRGLYNEAFF
TRBV11-2	TRBJ2-5	CASSLSGRWETQYF
TRBV5-1	TRBJ2-1	CASRSAGGEQFF
TRBV20-1	TRBJ1-5	CSAPRGQGFCQPQHF
TRBV6-4	TRBJ1-1	CASSETGEGAEAFF
TRBV19	TRBJ2-5	CASRERGRATQYF
TRBV4-1	TRBJ1-5	CASSQVGGGAWLPQHF
TRBV5-4	TRBJ1-4	CASSESGRPNEKLFF
TRBV2	TRBJ1-6	CASRQEGQGNNSPLHF
TRBV3-1	TRBJ2-3	CASSLSGTDTQYF
TRBV5-4	TRBJ1-1	CASTDPGVYGNTEAFF
TRBV7-8	TRBJ2-5	CANGGGRVEETQYF
TRBV20-1	TRBJ2-7	CSARVGGQVNEQYF
TRBV9	TRBJ2-1	CASSEKQGLIYNEQFF